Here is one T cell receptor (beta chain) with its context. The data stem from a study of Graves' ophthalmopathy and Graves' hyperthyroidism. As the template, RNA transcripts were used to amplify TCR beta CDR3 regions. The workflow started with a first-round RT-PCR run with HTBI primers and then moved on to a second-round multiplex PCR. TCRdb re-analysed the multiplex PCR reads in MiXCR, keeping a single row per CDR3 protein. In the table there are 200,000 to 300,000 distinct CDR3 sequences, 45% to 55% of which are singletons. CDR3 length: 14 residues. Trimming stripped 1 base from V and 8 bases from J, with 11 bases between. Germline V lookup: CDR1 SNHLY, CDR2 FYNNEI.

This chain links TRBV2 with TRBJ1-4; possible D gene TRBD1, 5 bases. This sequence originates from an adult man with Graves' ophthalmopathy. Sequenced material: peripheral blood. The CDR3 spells CASSEVWGDEKLFF. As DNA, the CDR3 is TGTGCCAGCAGTGAAGTTTGGGGCGACGAAAAACTGTTTTTT.